Presented here are 32 T cell receptor beta chains from one specimen sequenced in a study of T cells in Graves' hyperthyroidism and ophthalmopathy. Researchers amplified the TCR beta CDR3 regions from RNA transcripts. The primer set for the first-round RT-PCR of the TCR CDR3 was HTBI. TCRdb reanalysed the multiplex PCR reads using MiXCR and keeps one entry per CDR3 protein. The sample holds 530,000 or so distinct CDR3 sequences; about a sixth are singletons and the top ten take roughly 18%. The source material was blood. These receptors were collected from a woman between 18 and 29 years old with Graves' ophthalmopathy.

Comment on this clonotype: A much larger clone lies one base from this, so it may be a read error. V and J are TRBV11-1 and TRBJ2-7; the D is unclear. Per germline, CDR1 SGHAT and CDR2 FQDESV (reference sequence). Trimming stripped 1 base from V and 7 bases from J, with 14 bases between. The CDR3 length is 14 residues. The CDR3 reads CASSLVQVTDEQYF. In DNA form, the CDR3 reads TGTGCCAGCAGCTTAGTCCAGGTCACGGATGAGCAGTACTTC. Combining the CDR3 with reference TRBV11-1 and TRBJ2-7 gives the whole variable domain EAEVAQSPRYKITEKSQAVAFWCDPISGHATLYWYRQILGQGPELLVQFQDESVVDDSQLPKDRFSAERLKGVDSTLKIQPAELGDSAMYLCASSLVQVTDEQYFGPGTRLTVT.

In its sample, this clonotype was seen many times. The chain has TRBV30 and TRBJ1-2, with a tentative D call TRBD1 (5 bases). The CDR3 totals 12 residues. Per the germline V gene, CDR1 is GTSNPN and CDR2 is SVGIG (reference sequence). V lost 5 bases and J 4 bases, leaving 11 bases between the germline ends. CDR3 DNA: TGTGCCTGGGGGGACGAGGTCTATGGCTACACCTTC. Amino acid sequence: CAWGDEVYGYTF.

CDR3 nucleotide sequence: TGCGCCAGCAGCCAAGTACATTTCGGGACTAGCGACAATGAGCAGTTCTTC. It codes for CASSQVHFGTSDNEQFF. The V gene is TRBV4-3, the J gene TRBJ2-1; 10 nucleotides agree with TRBD2. The CDR3 length is 17 residues. Per germline, CDR1 LGHNA and CDR2 YSLEER. With 1 base clipped from V and 5 bases from J, the junction kept 8 bases outside the gene matches.

This clonotype occurred many times. The chain has TRBV7-9 and TRBJ2-3; TRBD2 is a possible D gene (6 bases). The germline V gene has CDR1 SEHNR and CDR2 FQNEAQ (reference sequence). The V end was cut by 5 bases, the J end by 0 bases, with 9 bases between. This CDR3 is 14 amino acids long. In DNA form, the CDR3 reads TGTGCCAGCAGCGCGGAGGGGAGCACAGATACGCAGTATTTT. This translates into CASSAEGSTDTQYF.

About this clonotype: Sequence at one end of the junction differs from germline and may be a read error. The chain has TRBV5-1 and TRBJ1-6; no clear D. This CDR3 is 14 amino acids long. Germline CDR1 and CDR2: SGHRS and YFSETQ. The CDR3 loop is CASSLIDTGSPLHF. The CDR3 nucleotides are TGTGCCAGCAGCTTGATCGACACCGGCTCACCCCTCCACTTT.

This rearrangement joins TRBV7-2 to TRBJ2-5; 16 bases match TRBD2. Germline CDR1 SGHTA, CDR2 FQGNSA. Trimming at V came to 6 bases and at J to 2 bases, leaving 3 bases not matched to a gene. The CDR3 spans 16 residues. CDR3 in DNA: TGTGCCAGCAGTTGGGGACTAGCGGGGGGGCAAGAGACCCAGTACTTC. It encodes CASSWGLAGGQETQYF. Full variable domain (missing parts from reference TRBV7-2 and TRBJ2-5): GAGVSQSPSNKVTEKGKDVELRCDPISGHTALYWYRQSLGQGLEFLIYFQGNSAPDKSGLPSDRFSAERTGGSVSTLTIQRTQQEDSAVYLCASSWGLAGGQETQYFGPGTRLLVL.

As regards this clonotype: This may be a read error: a much more frequent sequence differs by one nucleotide. Without the conserved terminal phenylalanine or tryptophan, this CDR3 likely stems from a read error. V usage is TRBV28 and J usage is TRBJ2-5; perhaps TRBD2 as D (6 bases). The CDR3 spans 13 residues. CDR1 is MDHEN, CDR2 SYDVKM, per germline. V lost 6 bases to trimming and J lost 2 bases, with 10 bases between them. CDR3 coding DNA: TGTGCCAGCAGCTGGGGAGGACAAGAGACCCAGTACCTC. It yields the protein CASSWGGQETQYL.

This clonotype has only a few counts. The chain is built from TRBV13 and TRBJ2-4, with 9 nucleotides matching TRBD2. The V segment lost 1 base and the J segment 3 bases; nucleotides outside the gene matches: 10. From germline, CDR1 is PRHDT and CDR2 FYEKMQ (reference sequence). There are 18 residues in the CDR3. The DNA of the CDR3 is TGTGCCAGCAGCTTAGCCCCGAATAGCGGGAGTGTCAAAAACATTCAGTACTTC. It encodes CASSLAPNSGSVKNIQYF. The variable domain in full, completed from reference TRBV13 and TRBJ2-4, reads AAGVIQSPRHLIKEKRETATLKCYPIPRHDTVYWYQQGPGQDPQFLISFYEKMQSDKGSIPDRFSAQQFSDYHSELNMSSLELGDSALYFCASSLAPNSGSVKNIQYFGAGTRLSVL.

This clonotype was found a few times. The CDR3 DNA reads TGTGCCAGCAGTTTATCTCGGGGGGCTGGAAACACCATATATTTT. Amino acid sequence: CASSLSRGAGNTIYF. This chain connects TRBV27 to TRBJ1-3, with D possibly TRBD1 on 5 matching bases. Per the germline V gene, CDR1 is MNHEY and CDR2 is SMNVEV (reference sequence). The length of the CDR3 is 15 residues. V was trimmed by 0 bases and J by 2 bases, leaving 8 bases between them.

Ten or more counts support this clonotype. The chain joins TRBV2 to TRBJ2-3; no reliable D call. This CDR3 is 14 amino acids long. The V gene's germline CDR1 is SNHLY and CDR2 FYNNEI. V was shortened by 4 bases and J by 0 bases, with 8 bases between the two germline ends. As DNA, the CDR3 is TGTGCCAGCAGTGCGACAACCAGCACAGATACGCAGTATTTT. Translation gives CASSATTSTDTQYF.

The chain joins TRBV20-1 to TRBJ2-3; 8 nucleotides match TRBD1. The V gene end was trimmed by 0 bases and the J gene end by 1 base; junction bases not matched to a gene: 6. The CDR3 loop spans 16 amino acids. The germline V gene encodes CDR1 DFQATT and CDR2 SNEGSKA (reference sequence). CDR3 residues: CSARDDRGAGTDTQYF. DNA for the CDR3: TGCAGTGCTAGAGACGACAGGGGCGCGGGCACAGATACGCAGTATTTT.

At least ten counts were recorded for this clonotype. V gene TRBV28 combines with J gene TRBJ1-5, with D uncertain. Per germline, CDR1 MDHEN and CDR2 SYDVKM. Trimming shortened V by 8 bases and J by 0 bases, and 14 bases separated the two germline ends. The CDR3 length is 15 residues. The CDR3 spells CASGLQTLSNQPQHF. Written as DNA, the CDR3 is TGTGCCAGCGGATTACAGACCCTTAGCAATCAGCCCCAGCATTTT.

Many counts were recorded for this clonotype. The genes are TRBV11-3 and TRBJ1-1, with 7 bases aligning to TRBD1. J lost 5 bases, V lost 4 bases, and 7 bases had no gene match. Germline V gives CDR1 SGHNT, CDR2 YENEEA. The CDR3 has 14 residues. CDR3 DNA: TGTGCCAGCAGCTCAGAGGGGGGACAGACTGAAGCTTTCTTT. Its protein product is CASSSEGGQTEAFF.

This clonotype was seen only a few times. This chain connects TRBV9 to TRBJ2-7; D is possibly TRBD2 (6 bases). This CDR3 comprises 15 residues. Germline CDR1 SGDLS, CDR2 YYNGEE. Trimming stripped 4 bases from V and 6 bases from J, with 20 bases between. The CDR3 nucleotides are TGTGCCAGCAGCCCGACGGGACGGGACTTAGGCGAGCAGTACTTC. Translated: CASSPTGRDLGEQYF.

The rearrangement uses TRBV6-5 and TRBJ2-2; TRBD1 or TRBD2 may be the D gene (5 bases each). Germline lookup yields CDR1 MNHEY and CDR2 SVGAGI. Trimming shortened V by 2 bases and J by 8 bases, and 12 bases separated the two germline ends. This CDR3 has 14 amino acids. CDR3 protein: CASSYLGTGGELFF. The CDR3 DNA reads as TGTGCCAGCAGTTACCTTGGGACGGGTGGGGAGCTGTTTTTT.

In its sample, this clonotype was seen many times. The chain links TRBV7-2 to TRBJ2-3; D is perhaps TRBD2 (5 bases). CDR3 length: 16 amino acids. The ends were cut back, 4 bases at V and 4 bases at J, with 18 bases in the middle. Germline V gives CDR1 SGHTA, CDR2 FQGNSA. CDR3 in amino acids: CASSYGGLSVADTQYF. For the CDR3, the DNA is TGTGCCAGCAGCTACGGCGGGCTGAGTGTCGCAGATACGCAGTATTTT.

This clonotype has ten or more counts. The J gene is TRBJ2-1, the V gene TRBV2, with D perhaps matching TRBD2 (5 bases). From germline, CDR1 is SNHLY and CDR2 FYNNEI. The V gene lost 6 bases and the J gene lost 0 bases, with 12 bases spanning the gap. There are 15 residues in the CDR3. CDR3 nucleotide sequence: TGTGCCAGCAGGGAACTTGCGGGCTCCTACAATGAGCAGTTCTTC. Protein product: CASRELAGSYNEQFF.

The rearrangement links TRBV6-5 to TRBJ1-6, with D hard to call. Trimming pared 2 bases from V and 7 bases from J, leaving 15 bases between. The CDR3 is 16 residues long. Germline assignment: CDR1 MNHEY and CDR2 SVGAGI. The CDR3 reads CASSYDGVRKNSPLHF. DNA for the CDR3: TGTGCCAGCAGTTACGACGGGGTCAGGAAAAATTCACCCCTCCACTTT.

This clonotype was detected a few times. The chain uses TRBV7-9 and TRBJ2-4, with 7 nucleotides matching TRBD2. CDR1 SEHNR and CDR2 FQNEAQ come from the germline V gene (reference sequence). V gave up 4 bases and J gave up 1 base; unmatched junction bases: 10. There are 17 residues in the CDR3. CDR3 coding DNA: TGTGCCAGCAGCTGGGGGGGGTCTAGCCGGGCCAAAAACATTCAGTACTTC. Its translation: CASSWGGSSRAKNIQYF.

In this sample, this clonotype turned up many times. This chain joins TRBV2 and TRBJ2-7; TRBD2 might be the D (6 bases). Germline lookup yields CDR1 SNHLY and CDR2 FYNNEI. The length of the CDR3 is 12 residues. Between the trimmed V and J ends, which lost 6 bases and 7 bases, there was a span of 13 bases. The chain's CDR3 is CASRRTREEQYF. The CDR3 coding sequence is TGTGCCAGCAGGCGGACTCGGGAGGAGCAGTACTTC.

The table lists this clonotype with a few counts. V is TRBV29-1 and J is TRBJ1-1; D gene unclear. Germline CDR1 reads SQVTM; CDR2 reads ANQGSEA. V dropped 3 bases and J dropped 7 bases, with 9 bases sitting between them. The CDR3 loop spans 11 amino acids. In DNA, the CDR3 is TGCAGCGTTGACTCCCCGGGTGAAGCTTTCTTT. It codes for CSVDSPGEAFF. The variable domain in full, completed from reference TRBV29-1 and TRBJ1-1, reads SAVISQKPSRDICQRGTSLTIQCQVDSQVTMMFWYRQQPGQSLTLIATANQGSEATYESGFVIDKFPISRPNLTFSTLTVSNMSPEDSSIYLCSVDSPGEAFFGQGTRLTVV.

As for this clonotype: A much larger clonotype is one base distant, so this may be a read error. The V gene is TRBV6-2 or TRBV6-3, the J gene TRBJ2-3, with no clear D. The tail of the sequence fits TRBJ1-5 better, so the J call may be wrong. Germline CDR1 reads MNHEY; CDR2 reads SVGEGT. The CDR3 runs to 14 residues. CDR3 loop: CASSYSWPTDTQHF. The CDR3 bases are TGTGCCAGCAGTTACTCGTGGCCCACAGATACGCAGCATTTT.

A word on this clonotype: This sequence may be a read error, since a much larger clone differs from it by one base. The V call is TRBV27, the J call TRBJ1-5, with D perhaps matching TRBD1 (5 bases). From germline, CDR1 is MNHEY and CDR2 SMNVEV (reference sequence). V lost 1 base and J 6 bases, leaving 10 bases between the germline ends. The CDR3 runs 14 residues. The CDR3, as DNA: TGTGCCAGCAGTTTATTGGGACCACGTCAGCCCCAGCATTTT. Residues: CASSLLGPRQPQHF.

This sequence joins TRBV3-1 and TRBJ2-6; the match to TRBD2 covers 15 bases. The length of the CDR3 is 20 residues. V lost 0 bases and J lost 4; bases outside the gene matches: 7. CDR1 and CDR2 from the germline V gene are LGHDT and YNNKEL (reference sequence). CDR3 nucleotide sequence: TGTGCCAGCAGCCAAGATTGGGGGACTAGCGGGAGGCGGGGGGCCAACGTCCTGACTTTC. It encodes CASSQDWGTSGRRGANVLTF.

This clonotype is a singleton in its sample. A much larger clone differs from this one at a single base, so this may be a read error. The J gene is TRBJ2-1, the V gene TRBV3-1, with 12 bases identical to TRBD2. V shed 6 bases, J shed 6 bases, and the junction held 6 bases outside the gene matches. Germline V gives CDR1 LGHDT, CDR2 YNNKEL (reference sequence). The CDR3 has 15 residues. The DNA of the CDR3 is TGTGCCAGCAGGCAGACTAGCGGGGGAATCAATGAGCAGTTCTTC. Translation gives CASRQTSGGINEQFF.

This chain connects TRBV4-3 to TRBJ2-1, with TRBD2 matching over 13 bases. This CDR3 spans 17 amino acids. The trim removed 4 bases at V and 4 bases at J, leaving 7 bases unmatched. Germline lookup yields CDR1 LGHNA and CDR2 YSLEER. This CDR3 is CASSPGLAGVEYNEQFF. The CDR3 DNA sequence: TGCGCCAGCAGCCCCGGACTAGCGGGAGTAGAATACAATGAGCAGTTCTTC.

This clonotype has at least ten counts. The chain combines TRBV7-8 with TRBJ2-1; 10 nucleotides match TRBD2. From germline, CDR1 is SGHVS and CDR2 FQNEAQ. The junction had 8 bases not matched to a gene; V was cut back by 1 base and J by 8 bases. This CDR3 has 16 residues. The CDR3 DNA sequence: TGTGCCAGCAGCTTAGTCGGTAGCGGGAGGCTCCATGAGCAGTTCTTC. Amino acids: CASSLVGSGRLHEQFF.

The V gene is TRBV9, the J gene TRBJ2-2, with D perhaps TRBD2 (6 bases). Germline CDR1 SGDLS, CDR2 YYNGEE. The V gene lost 3 bases and the J gene lost 6 bases, with 12 bases spanning the gap. The CDR3 spans 14 residues. The CDR3 loop reads CASSALALAGELFF. CDR3 bases: TGTGCCAGCAGCGCCCTAGCGTTAGCCGGGGAGCTGTTTTTT.

The sample holds many counts of this clonotype. V gene TRBV11-2 combines with J gene TRBJ1-1; no clear D gene. Trimming removed 4 bases at V and 5 bases at J, with 14 bases between. CDR1 and CDR2 (germline): SGHAT, FQNNGV. CDR3 length: 14 residues. CDR3 bases: TGTGCCAGCAGCTCCCCCAGGAGGTGGACTGAAGCTTTCTTT. Its protein is CASSSPRRWTEAFF.

Of note for this clonotype: A much larger clonotype is one base distant, so this may be a read error. The chain has TRBV2 and TRBJ2-7; D possibly uses TRBD1 or TRBD2 (6 bases each). This CDR3 spans 13 amino acids. The V gene's germline CDR1 is SNHLY and CDR2 FYNNEI. Trimming removed 7 bases at V and 7 bases at J, with 17 bases between. CDR3 residues: CASTGGRRWEQYF. CDR3 coding DNA: TGTGCCAGCACCGGGGGCAGGCGATGGGAGCAGTACTTC.

This clonotype was seen more than once but under ten times. The chain recombines TRBV6-1 with TRBJ1-4; no reliable D call. V dropped 8 bases and J dropped 7 bases, with 23 bases sitting between them. Germline V gene data show CDR1 as MNHNS and CDR2 as SASEGT. CDR3 length: 16 residues. CDR3 residues: CASSRRAREGGEKLFF. The CDR3 DNA follows: TGTGCCAGCTCGCGGCGGGCGAGGGAGGGCGGTGAAAAACTGTTTTTT.

The chain joins TRBV12-3 or TRBV12-4 to TRBJ1-4, with 9 bases identical to TRBD1. V shed 4 bases, J shed 8 bases, and the junction held 8 bases outside the gene matches. The CDR3 has 15 amino acids. The CDR3 spells CASSYGGTGLEKLFF. CDR3 DNA: TGTGCCAGCAGTTACGGCGGGACAGGGTTAGAAAAACTGTTTTTT.